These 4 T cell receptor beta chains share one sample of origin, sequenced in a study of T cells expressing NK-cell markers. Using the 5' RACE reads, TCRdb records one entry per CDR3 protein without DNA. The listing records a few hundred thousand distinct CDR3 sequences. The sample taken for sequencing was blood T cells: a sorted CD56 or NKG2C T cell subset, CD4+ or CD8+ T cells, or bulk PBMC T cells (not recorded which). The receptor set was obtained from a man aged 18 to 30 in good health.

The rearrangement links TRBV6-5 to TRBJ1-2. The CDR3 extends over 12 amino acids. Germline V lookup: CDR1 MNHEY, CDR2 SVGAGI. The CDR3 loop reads CASMRADYGYTF.

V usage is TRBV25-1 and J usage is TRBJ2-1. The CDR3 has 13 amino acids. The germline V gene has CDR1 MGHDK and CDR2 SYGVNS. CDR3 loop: CASSGYSFDEQFF.

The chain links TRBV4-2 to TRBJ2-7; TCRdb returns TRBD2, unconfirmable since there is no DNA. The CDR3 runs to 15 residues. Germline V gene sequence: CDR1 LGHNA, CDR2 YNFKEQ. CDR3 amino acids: CASSHSGGASYEQYF.

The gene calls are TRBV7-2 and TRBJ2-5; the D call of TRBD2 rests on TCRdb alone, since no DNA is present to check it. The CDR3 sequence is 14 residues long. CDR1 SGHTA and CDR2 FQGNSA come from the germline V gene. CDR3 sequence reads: CASSGLAGDGDQYF.